Detailed here is one T cell receptor beta chain. What this receptor recognizes is not known. There are no base qualities to consult, and no much larger clone falls within one base. This sample stems from a study of control samples from healthy donors and cancer patients (TCRdb year 2020). Preparation of the library involved the immunoSEQ multiplex PCR assay. Imported from immuneACCESS, the table was reduced by TCRdb to in-frame sequences with V and J called. These copies leave out some clones; in studies compared against another copy, an unresolved V gene accounts for under half, and the cause of the remainder is not known. For this sample the table gives about 57,000 clones, of which approximately 90% were detected only once. The ten largest clones take up around 0.91% of the sample. The CDR1 and CDR2 encoded by the germline V gene are LGHNA and YSLEER. The CDR3 numbers 15 residues from cysteine through phenylalanine. Just CDR3 DNA is preserved here, 45 bases in frame from base 1. V sheds 0 bases and J sheds 3 bases, leaving 9 bases between their ends.

This TCR came from a man aged 25-40 years with colorectal cancer. The sequence links TRBV4-3 to TRBJ2-1; the D gene is tentatively TRBD1 or TRBD2, each matching 5 bases. Sequencing was carried out using PBMCs. The DNA reads as follows: TGCGCCAGCAGCCAAGATTGGGACGGCTACAATGAGCAGTTCTTC. The encoded protein is CASSQDWDGYNEQFF.